The clone carrying this T cell receptor beta chain was seen many times. No antigen is known for it. The data stem from a study of T-cell reconstitution after alpha-beta-depleted transplantation in children. Study-wide points: Counts and diversity of T cells one year after transplant came mostly from newly produced T cells. About two months after transplant, alpha-beta T cells reportedly came from several hundred expanded graft clones. At day 60, the high TCRbeta diversity found in some patients originated from recipient T cells and thymic progenitors that had survived.

The CDR3 is 13 residues long. The germline V and J ends were trimmed by 1 base and 6 bases, with 9 bases remaining between them. CDR1 is SGHTA and CDR2 is FQGNSA in the germline V gene. Preparing the TCRbeta library involved the use of unique molecular identifiers. TCRdb analysed the PCR reads with MiXCR anew, one entry per CDR3 protein. This table has about 110,000 distinct CDR3 sequences, 10% appearing once. This specimen consisted of PBMCs, obtained before TCRalphabeta/CD19-depleted stem cell transplant. V is TRBV7-2 and J is TRBJ1-1; D perhaps matches TRBD1 (5 bases). This sequence originates from a boy aged 2 to 9 with acute lymphoblastic leukemia, due to receive a stem cell transplant. The DNA for the CDR3 is TGTGCCAGCAGCTTAGGGGGCAGGTCTGAAGCTTTCTTT. Translated: CASSLGGRSEAFF.